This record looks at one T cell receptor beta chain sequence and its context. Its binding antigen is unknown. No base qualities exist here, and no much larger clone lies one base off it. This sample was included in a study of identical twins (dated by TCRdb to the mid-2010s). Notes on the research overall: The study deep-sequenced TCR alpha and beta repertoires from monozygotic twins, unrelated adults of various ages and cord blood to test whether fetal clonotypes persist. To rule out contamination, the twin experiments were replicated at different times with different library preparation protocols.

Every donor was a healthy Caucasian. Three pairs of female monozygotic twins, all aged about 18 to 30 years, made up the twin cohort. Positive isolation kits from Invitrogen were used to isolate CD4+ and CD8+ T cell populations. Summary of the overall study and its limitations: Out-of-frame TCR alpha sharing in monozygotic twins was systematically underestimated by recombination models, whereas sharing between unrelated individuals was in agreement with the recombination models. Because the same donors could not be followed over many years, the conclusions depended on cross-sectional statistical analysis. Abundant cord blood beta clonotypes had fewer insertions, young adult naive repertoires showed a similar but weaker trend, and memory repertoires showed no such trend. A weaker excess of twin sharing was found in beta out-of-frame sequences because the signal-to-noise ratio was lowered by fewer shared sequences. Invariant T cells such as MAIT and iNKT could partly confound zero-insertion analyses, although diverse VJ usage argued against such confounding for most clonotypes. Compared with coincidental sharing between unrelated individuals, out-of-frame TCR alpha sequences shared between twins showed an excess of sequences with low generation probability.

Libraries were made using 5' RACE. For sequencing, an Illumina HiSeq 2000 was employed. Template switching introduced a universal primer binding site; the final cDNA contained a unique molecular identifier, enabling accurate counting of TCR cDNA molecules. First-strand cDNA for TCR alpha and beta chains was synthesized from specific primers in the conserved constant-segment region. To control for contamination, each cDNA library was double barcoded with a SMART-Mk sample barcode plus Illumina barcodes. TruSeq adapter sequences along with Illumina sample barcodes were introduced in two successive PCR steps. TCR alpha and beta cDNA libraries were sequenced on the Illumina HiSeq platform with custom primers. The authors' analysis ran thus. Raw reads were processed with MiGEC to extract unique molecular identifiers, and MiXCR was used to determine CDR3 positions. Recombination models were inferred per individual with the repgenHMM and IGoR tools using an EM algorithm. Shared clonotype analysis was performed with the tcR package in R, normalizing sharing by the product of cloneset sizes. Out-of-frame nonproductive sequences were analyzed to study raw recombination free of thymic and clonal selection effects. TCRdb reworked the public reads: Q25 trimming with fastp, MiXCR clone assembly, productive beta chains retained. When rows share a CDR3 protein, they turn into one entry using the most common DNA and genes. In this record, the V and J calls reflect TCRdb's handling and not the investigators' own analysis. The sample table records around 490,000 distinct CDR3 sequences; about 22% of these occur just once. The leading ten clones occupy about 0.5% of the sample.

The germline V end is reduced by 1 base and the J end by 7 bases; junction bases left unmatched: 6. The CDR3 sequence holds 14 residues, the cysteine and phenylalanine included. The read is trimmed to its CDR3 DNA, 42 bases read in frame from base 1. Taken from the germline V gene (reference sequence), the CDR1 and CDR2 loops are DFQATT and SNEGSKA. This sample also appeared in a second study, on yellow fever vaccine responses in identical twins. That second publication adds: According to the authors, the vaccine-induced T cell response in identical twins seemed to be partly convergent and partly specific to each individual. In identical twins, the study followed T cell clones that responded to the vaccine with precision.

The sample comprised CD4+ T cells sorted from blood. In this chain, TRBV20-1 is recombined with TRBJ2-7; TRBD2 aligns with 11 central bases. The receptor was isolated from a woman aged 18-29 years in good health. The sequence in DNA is TGCAGTGCTAGAGCGACTAGCGGGAATCATGAGCAGTACTTC. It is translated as CSARATSGNHEQYF.